The 18 T cell receptor beta chains reported below all come from one sample, sequenced in a study of blood T cell repertoires in COVID-19 (dated by TCRdb to 2020 to 2022). The library was built by means of the immunoSEQ multiplex PCR assay. Imported from immuneACCESS, the table was reduced by TCRdb to in-frame sequences with V and J called. These copies leave out some clones; in studies compared against another copy, an unresolved V gene accounts for under half, and the cause of the remainder is not known. This sample lists over 130,000 clones; over 60% were detected once. 9% to 10% of the sample is held by the ten biggest clonotypes. Sequenced sample: peripheral blood. These receptors originate from a woman between 45 and 65 years old with active or convalescent COVID-19.

The chain joins TRBV19 to TRBJ2-1; 8 bases match TRBD1. The J segment lost 6 bases and the V segment lost 3 bases, leaving 7 bases of the junction unmatched. The length of the CDR3 is 15 residues. The germline V gene encodes CDR1 LNHDA and CDR2 SQIVND (reference sequence). The DNA for the CDR3 is TGTGCCAGTAGTATGCGGCAGGGGGCTCTCAATGAGCAGTTCTTC. Translated, it gives CASSMRQGALNEQFF.

The table lists this clone with a count of one. V usage is TRBV3-1 (or the pseudogene TRBV3-2) and J usage is TRBJ1-4; possibly TRBD1 for D (5 bases). The CDR3 sequence is 15 residues long. The ends were cut back, 2 bases at V and 4 bases at J, with 11 bases in the middle. Germline CDR1 LGHDT, CDR2 YNNKEL (reference sequence). The CDR3, as DNA: TGTGCCAGCAGCCAAACGGGGGGGTTTAATGAAAAACTGTTTTTT. Translating gives CASSQTGGFNEKLFF.

In this sample, this clone turned up once. This chain connects TRBV20-1 to TRBJ2-1; 7 nucleotides line up with TRBD1. Unmatched junction bases numbered 11, after V lost 3 bases and J lost 0 bases. Germline loops: CDR1 DFQATT, CDR2 SNEGSKA (reference sequence). CDR3 length equals 17 residues. The CDR3 region is CSASLHRGPSSYNEQFF. The CDR3 DNA is TGCAGTGCTAGTCTGCACAGGGGACCCAGCTCCTACAATGAGCAGTTCTTC.

The chain joins TRBV14 to TRBJ2-7; a weak D match, TRBD1 (6 bases). The CDR3 is 15 amino acids. V was pared by 4 bases and J by 3 bases, with 16 bases between. The germline V gene has CDR1 SGHDN and CDR2 FVKESK. This CDR3 is CASSPQGGFVYEQYF. The CDR3 DNA is TGTGCCAGCAGCCCCCAAGGGGGATTCGTCTACGAGCAGTACTTC.

This chain joins TRBV7-2 and TRBJ2-4; 7 bases are shared with TRBD2. The CDR3 runs to 15 residues. V trimming: 5 bases; J trimming: 2 bases; junction bases outside the gene matches: 6. Germline CDR1 and CDR2: SGHTA and FQGNSA. The CDR3 nucleotides are TGTGCCAGCAGCCCCGGGGGGTCGTCCAAAAACATTCAGTACTTC. Translation gives CASSPGGSSKNIQYF.

The chain is built from TRBV10-2 and TRBJ2-1; TRBD2 agrees at 8 bases. Germline V gene lookup returns CDR1 WSHSY and CDR2 SAAADI. CDR3 length: 14 residues. V trimming: 7 bases; J trimming: 5 bases; junction bases outside the gene matches: 7. CDR3 bases: TGCGCCAGCACGGAAGCGGGAGTAGACAATGAGCAGTTCTTC. Its translation is CASTEAGVDNEQFF.

This rearrangement joins TRBV5-5 to TRBJ2-3, with TRBD2 matching over 7 bases. The V gene's germline CDR1 is SGHKS and CDR2 YYEKEE (reference sequence). The CDR3 loop spans 14 amino acids. V gave up 1 base and J gave up 4 bases; unmatched junction bases: 3. For the CDR3, the DNA is TGTGCCAGCAGCTTGCGGGAGGCAGCAGATACGCAGTATTTT. Encoded protein: CASSLREAADTQYF.

This clone occurred a few times. The chain is built from TRBV15 and TRBJ2-1; tentatively, D is TRBD2 (5 bases). The CDR3 is 16 amino acids. The V and J ends lost 0 bases and 7 bases respectively, with 16 bases between them. The germline CDR1 and CDR2 sequences are LNHNV and YYDKDF (reference sequence). The CDR3 nucleotides read TGTGCCACCAGCAGAGATCGGGGTCCGAGGAGGAATGAGCAGTTCTTC. It translates to CATSRDRGPRRNEQFF.

The rearrangement uses TRBV7-2 and TRBJ2-5; 10 nucleotides line up with TRBD2. The V segment lost 10 bases and the J segment 5 bases; nucleotides outside the gene matches: 16. There are 16 residues in the CDR3. Germline V gives CDR1 SGHTA, CDR2 FQGNSA. The CDR3, as DNA: TGTGCCACCGCCACCTTAATAGCGGGGGGTGCGGAGACCCAGTACTTC. This encodes CATATLIAGGAETQYF.

The chain uses TRBV19 and TRBJ2-1; 9 bases match TRBD2. This CDR3 has 16 residues. V shed 2 bases, J shed 9 bases, and the junction held 11 bases outside the gene matches. Germline V gene sequence: CDR1 LNHDA, CDR2 SQIVND (reference sequence). This chain's CDR3 is CASSISASGVLGEQFF. The CDR3 DNA reads TGTGCCAGTAGTATATCGGCTAGCGGGGTTCTCGGTGAGCAGTTCTTC.

DNA of the CDR3: TGTGCCAGCAGTCCCCAGGGAGGGGCGGTGGGTCGCGAGCAGTACTTC. Translating gives CASSPQGGAVGREQYF. The rearrangement links TRBV6-6 to TRBJ2-7; 7 bases map to TRBD2. V lost 5 bases to trimming and J lost 6 bases; unmatched junction nucleotides: 16. CDR1 and CDR2 (germline): MNHNY, SVGAGI (reference sequence). CDR3 size: 16 residues.

This chain connects TRBV18 to TRBJ2-1, with D unclear. The CDR3 is 13 residues long. Germline V CDR1 and CDR2: KGHSH, LQKENI. The V end was cut by 2 bases, the J end by 3 bases, with 5 bases between. CDR3 in DNA: TGTGCCAGCTCACCAGGGCTCTACAATGAGCAGTTCTTC. It translates to CASSPGLYNEQFF.

The J gene is TRBJ2-1, the V gene TRBV28; TRBD1 agrees at 8 bases. V lost 4 bases, J lost 1 base, and 3 bases stayed unmatched. The germline gives CDR1 MDHEN, CDR2 SYDVKM. This CDR3 spans 15 amino acids. CDR3 coding DNA: TGTGCCAGCAGTTACACAGGGGGTTCCTACAATGAGCAGTTCTTC. It codes for CASSYTGGSYNEQFF.

The CDR3 is CASSLGGANNEQFF. CDR3 sequence (DNA): TGTGCCAGCAGTTTGGGGGGGGCCAACAATGAGCAGTTCTTC. The chain has TRBV28 and TRBJ2-1; D might be TRBD2 (7 bases). The ends were cut back, 3 bases at V and 5 bases at J, with 11 bases in the middle. Germline V CDR1 and CDR2: MDHEN, SYDVKM. CDR3 length equals 14 residues. Looking up the rest from reference TRBV28 and TRBJ2-1 gives the full variable domain: DVKVTQSSRYLVKRTGEKVFLECVQDMDHENMFWYRQDPGLGLRLIYFSYDVKMKEKGDIPEGYSVSREKKERFSLILESASTNQTSMYLCASSLGGANNEQFFGPGTRLTVL.

The gene calls are TRBV12-5 and TRBJ2-7; 14 bases map to TRBD2. J was trimmed by 0 bases and V by 0 bases; bases with no gene match: 13. CDR1 and CDR2 from the germline V gene are LGHNT and FRNRAP. CDR3 length: 21 residues. This chain's CDR3 is CASGLVPYGLAGGPSSYEQYF. The CDR3 DNA reads as TGTGCTAGTGGTTTGGTACCCTATGGACTAGCGGGGGGTCCTTCCTCCTACGAGCAGTACTTC.

The CDR3 reads CASSSEGANEQYF. For the CDR3, the DNA is TGTGCCAGCAGCTCTGAGGGGGCTAACGAGCAGTACTTC. The chain recombines TRBV7-8 with TRBJ2-7; 7 nucleotides line up with TRBD1. This CDR3 is 13 amino acids long. Trimming removed 4 bases from V and 5 bases from J; junction bases left unmatched: 5. In germline, CDR1 is SGHVS, CDR2 FQNEAQ.

The chain joins TRBV12-3 or TRBV12-4 to TRBJ1-1; D unresolved. Trimming took 4 bases from V and 0 from J, leaving 3 bases between them. CDR3 length: 12 amino acids. The CDR3: CASSSVNTEAFF. The CDR3 DNA sequence: TGTGCCAGCAGTTCCGTGAACACTGAAGCTTTCTTT.

The chain links TRBV5-6 to TRBJ1-2; 9 nucleotides match TRBD1. The CDR3 covers 14 residues. The germline gives CDR1 SGHDT, CDR2 YYEEEE. V shed 2 bases and J 4 bases; nucleotides not matched to a gene: 3. CDR3: CASSFPGQGYGYTF. In DNA form, the CDR3 reads TGTGCCAGCAGCTTCCCGGGACAGGGCTATGGCTACACCTTC.